These 5 T cell receptor beta chains were all obtained from the same sample, sequenced in a study of read filtering for tumor transcriptome and immune sequencing. This library used 300 to 500 ng RNA and molecular barcoded adaptors spanning alpha/delta and beta/gamma chains. TCRdb re-analysed the reads in MiXCR, keeping a single row per CDR3 protein. The sample lists approximately 25,000 distinct CDR3 sequences; approximately 14% were seen once. Input material: a population of CD138-negative cells sorted from bone marrow. The receptor set was obtained from a donor aged 40 or older with multiple myeloma.

Only a few counts were recorded for this clonotype. A much larger clone lies a single base off, so this may be a read error. This chain joins TRBV5-5 and TRBJ2-2, with D unresolved. The germline V and J ends were trimmed by 5 bases and 0 bases, with 8 bases remaining between them. The CDR3 is 14 amino acids. The germline CDR1 and CDR2 sequences are SGHKS and YYEKEE (reference sequence). In DNA, the CDR3 is TGTGCCAGCAGATATAGAACGAACACCGGGGAGCTGTTTTTT. It translates to CASRYRTNTGELFF.

This clonotype was observed many times. This rearrangement joins TRBV6-2 or TRBV6-3 to TRBJ2-7; tentative D call: TRBD2 (6 bases). The CDR3 totals 17 residues. CDR1 MNHEY and CDR2 SVGEGT come from the germline V gene. V lost 7 bases, J lost 3 bases, and 25 bases lay in between. CDR3 protein: CASTARARAGDSYEQYF. The CDR3 bases are TGTGCCAGCACCGCCAGGGCTCGAGCGGGCGACAGCTACGAGCAGTACTTC.

This clonotype has a count of ten or more. The V gene is TRBV19, the J gene TRBJ2-2; D remains ambiguous. Deletions cut 4 bases from V and 6 bases from J, with 12 bases between. The CDR3 length is 14 residues. Germline V CDR1 and CDR2: LNHDA, SQIVND (reference sequence). CDR3 coding DNA: TGTGCCAGTAGTAATGGCGTCGTTCCCGGGGAGCTGTTTTTT. Translating gives CASSNGVVPGELFF. The variable domain in full, completed from reference TRBV19 and TRBJ2-2, reads DGGITQSPKYLFRKEGQNVTLSCEQNLNHDAMYWYRQDPGQGLRLIYYSQIVNDFQKGDIAEGYSVSREKKESFPLTVTSAQKNPTAFYLCASSNGVVPGELFFGEGSRLTVL.

This clonotype was seen ten or more times. This chain joins TRBV12-3 or TRBV12-4 and TRBJ2-3; no clear D gene. Trimming left V 5 bases short and J 8 bases short, with 20 bases between. The CDR3 has 15 amino acids. CDR3 amino acids: CASSPDPLTPLTQYF. The CDR3 DNA is TGTGCCAGCAGTCCCGACCCTCTCACCCCTCTTACGCAGTATTTT.

This clonotype was seen repeatedly, ten times or more. The rearrangement links TRBV7-9 to TRBJ2-1; 8 nucleotides line up with TRBD1. Per the germline V gene, CDR1 is SEHNR and CDR2 is FQNEAQ (reference sequence). With V trimmed by 5 bases and J by 0 bases, 6 bases remained unmatched. The CDR3 is 16 amino acids. The CDR3 region has the DNA TGTGCCAGCAGCCCTCGACAGGGGAGCTCCTACAATGAGCAGTTCTTC. Residues: CASSPRQGSSYNEQFF.